Below are 19 T cell receptor beta chains sequenced from a single sample in a study of cytomegalovirus exposure and HLA in healthy donors. Primers: 60 Vbeta forward and 13 Jbeta reverse. The data were produced by immunoSEQ multiplex PCR, yet TCRdb's version contains in-frame clones alone and is incomplete. The top ten hold roughly 9% of the sample, which has tens of thousands of clones, about nine tenths seen once. Specimen: PBMCs. The receptors here all came from a man aged 25 to 40 in good health and CMV-seropositive.

This chain connects TRBV6-6 to TRBJ1-5, with 7 bases identical to TRBD1. Germline CDR1 and CDR2: MNHNY and SVGAGI (reference sequence). The junction had 7 bases not matched to a gene; V was cut back by 5 bases and J by 0 bases. The length of the CDR3 is 16 residues. As DNA, the CDR3 is TGTGCCAGCAGTCACCGGGACAGTTATAGCAATCAGCCCCAGCATTTT. It is translated as CASSHRDSYSNQPQHF.

This chain links TRBV5-1 with TRBJ2-1; tentatively, D is TRBD1 (5 bases). The germline V gene has CDR1 SGHRS and CDR2 YFSETQ. V lost 3 bases to trimming and J lost 8 bases, with 15 bases between them. The length of the CDR3 is 14 residues. CDR3 sequence (DNA): TGCGCCAGCAGCTCAACTAAGGTGACAGATGAGCAGTTCTTC. It specifies CASSSTKVTDEQFF.

The chain employs TRBV6-5 and TRBJ2-7; 10 bases are a match to TRBD2. The germline gives CDR1 MNHEY, CDR2 SVGAGI. The CDR3 spans 14 residues. With V trimmed by 6 bases and J by 6 bases, 8 bases remained unmatched. DNA of the CDR3: TGTGCCAGCAGGACGGCTAGCGGGAGTACCGAGCAGTACTTC. Protein product: CASRTASGSTEQYF.

The J gene is TRBJ1-2, the V gene TRBV7-9, with 7 bases that match TRBD1. Germline CDR1 reads SEHNR; CDR2 reads FQNEAQ (reference sequence). With 5 bases clipped from V and 8 bases from J, the junction kept 11 bases outside the gene matches. The CDR3 extends over 14 amino acids. DNA of the CDR3: TGTGCCAGCAGCCCCAACAGGGGAATGGGGGGCTACACCTTC. It encodes CASSPNRGMGGYTF.

This rearrangement joins TRBV18 to TRBJ1-1; unclear D gene. V was trimmed by 0 bases and J by 1 base, leaving 9 bases between them. CDR3 length: 15 residues. Germline CDR1 reads KGHSH; CDR2 reads LQKENI. The CDR3 loop reads CASSPPAGANTEAFF. The CDR3 coding sequence is TGTGCCAGCTCACCACCGGCAGGCGCGAACACTGAAGCTTTCTTT.

The chain combines TRBV11-2 with TRBJ1-1; tentative D call: TRBD1 (5 bases). Trimming took off 5 bases at V and 7 bases at J, with 23 bases between the two ends. Germline CDR1 SGHAT, CDR2 FQNNGV. This CDR3 has 16 amino acids. The CDR3 DNA sequence: TGTGCCAGCAGCAGGGACTCCTCCCGGGGATTTGGTGAAGCTTTCTTT. Translation gives CASSRDSSRGFGEAFF.

The genes are TRBV6-6 and TRBJ2-3, with a possible D match to TRBD1 (5 bases). V was pared by 2 bases and J by 1 base, with 13 bases between. Per the germline V gene, CDR1 is MNHNY and CDR2 is SVGAGI (reference sequence). CDR3 length: 16 residues. The CDR3 sequence is CASSYLRGGGTDTQYF. CDR3 coding DNA: TGTGCCAGCAGTTACCTAAGGGGTGGGGGCACAGATACGCAGTATTTT.

The chain couples TRBV2 to TRBJ1-3; 8 bases map to TRBD1. Germline values: CDR1 SNHLY, CDR2 FYNNEI. V dropped 6 bases and J dropped 2; count of bases not matched to a gene: 3. CDR3 length: 14 amino acids. The CDR3 protein is CASRKDRAGNTIYF. The CDR3 DNA reads TGTGCCAGCAGAAAGGACAGGGCTGGAAACACCATATATTTT.

V gene TRBV7-9 combines with J gene TRBJ2-7, with TRBD1 matching over 7 bases. Germline values: CDR1 SEHNR, CDR2 FQNEAQ (reference sequence). J gave up 4 bases and V 4 bases, and 4 bases lay outside the gene matches. The CDR3 totals 13 residues. The CDR3 nucleotides are TGTGCCAGCAGCTGGGACAGAGCATACGAGCAGTACTTC. It codes for CASSWDRAYEQYF. Based on the CDR3 plus reference TRBV7-9 and TRBJ2-7, the full variable domain is DTGVSQNPRHKITKRGQNVTFRCDPISEHNRLYWYRQTLGQGPEFLTYFQNEAQLEKSRLLSDRFSAERPKGSFSTLEIQRTEQGDSAMYLCASSWDRAYEQYFGPGTRLTVT.

The chain carries TRBV19 and TRBJ2-7; TRBD1 is a possible D gene (8 bases). The CDR3 is 14 amino acids. From germline, CDR1 is LNHDA and CDR2 SQIVND (reference sequence). V was pared by 6 bases and J by 6 bases, with 18 bases between. CDR3 DNA: TGTGCCAGTAGGGAGACGGACAGGGAGGGCGAGCAGTACTTC. This sequence encodes CASRETDREGEQYF.

The chain recombines TRBV2 with TRBJ2-7, with D perhaps matching TRBD1 (5 bases). Germline V gene sequence: CDR1 SNHLY, CDR2 FYNNEI. The V gene lost 2 bases and the J gene lost 2 bases, with 10 bases spanning the gap. The CDR3 contains 14 residues. CDR3 region: CASSEYRIAYEQYF. DNA of the CDR3: TGTGCCAGCAGTGAATACAGGATTGCCTACGAGCAGTACTTC.

The chain joins TRBV4-1 to TRBJ1-1, with D perhaps matching TRBD1 (6 bases). Trimming removed 2 bases from V and 0 bases from J, with 13 bases in between. Per the germline V gene, CDR1 is MGHRA and CDR2 is YSYEKL. The CDR3 runs to 16 residues. The CDR3 here is CASSQTRGNMNTEAFF. The DNA of the CDR3 is TGCGCCAGCAGCCAAACGAGGGGGAACATGAACACTGAAGCTTTCTTT.

The chain has TRBV15 and TRBJ2-2; 7 nucleotides align to TRBD1. This CDR3 contains 17 residues. The junction had 18 bases not matched to a gene; V was cut back by 7 bases and J by 7 bases. Germline V gene lookup returns CDR1 LNHNV and CDR2 YYDKDF (reference sequence). This CDR3 reads CATTLDRMGTPNGELFF. For the CDR3, the DNA is TGTGCCACCACCTTGGACAGGATGGGTACCCCGAACGGGGAGCTGTTTTTT.

The rearrangement joins TRBV7-9 to TRBJ2-7, with a weak D call TRBD1 (5 bases). The germline V and J ends were trimmed by 5 bases and 3 bases, with 17 bases remaining between them. There are 15 residues in the CDR3. From germline, CDR1 is SEHNR and CDR2 FQNEAQ (reference sequence). The CDR3: CASSLGRGTNYEQYF. CDR3 bases: TGTGCCAGCAGCCTGGGAAGGGGCACAAACTACGAGCAGTACTTC.

The V call is TRBV28, the J call TRBJ2-7, with 13 bases matching TRBD2. The length of the CDR3 is 15 residues. In germline, CDR1 is MDHEN, CDR2 SYDVKM. Losses at the gene ends were 5 bases for V and 3 bases for J; bases not matched to a gene: 4. The CDR3 sequence is CASSMGLAGNYEQYF. CDR3 DNA sequence: TGTGCCAGCAGTATGGGACTAGCGGGAAACTACGAGCAGTACTTC. Full variable domain (rest looked up from reference TRBV28 and TRBJ2-7): DVKVTQSSRYLVKRTGEKVFLECVQDMDHENMFWYRQDPGLGLRLIYFSYDVKMKEKGDIPEGYSVSREKKERFSLILESASTNQTSMYLCASSMGLAGNYEQYFGPGTRLTVT.

This clone has a single count. The V gene is TRBV28, the J gene TRBJ2-7; a weak D match, TRBD1 (6 bases). V was clipped by 6 bases and J by 6 bases, with 12 bases between them. Germline-derived CDR1 and CDR2 are MDHEN and SYDVKM. This CDR3 spans 12 amino acids. The CDR3 nucleotides read TGTGCCAGCAGCCATAGAGGGGGCGAGCAGTACTTC. It translates to CASSHRGGEQYF.

The chain links TRBV4-1 to TRBJ1-5, with D maybe TRBD1 (5 bases). The ends were cut back, 0 bases at V and 6 bases at J, with 12 bases in the middle. Germline CDR1 MGHRA, CDR2 YSYEKL. This CDR3 is 15 amino acids long. CDR3 nucleotides: TGCGCCAGCAGCCAAGATGGGGGGTTCGCTCAGCCCCAGCATTTT. Encoded protein: CASSQDGGFAQPQHF.

The CDR3 DNA is TGTGCCAGCAGCTTGGTAACGGGACTAGCCCGGCAAAACACCGGGGAGCTGTTTTTT. Its translation: CASSLVTGLARQNTGELFF. V is TRBV5-8 and J is TRBJ2-2; 9 nucleotides match TRBD2. CDR1 SGHTS and CDR2 YDEGEE come from the germline V gene. CDR3 length: 19 residues. V shed 0 bases and J 2 bases; nucleotides not matched to a gene: 11. The whole variable domain, filled in from reference TRBV5-8 and TRBJ2-2, reads EAGVTQSPTHLIKTRGQQATLRCSPISGHTSVYWYQQALGLGLQFLLWYDEGEERNRGNFPPRFSGRQFPNYSSELNVNALELEDSALYLCASSLVTGLARQNTGELFFGEGSRLTVL.

V usage is TRBV4-2 and J usage is TRBJ2-7; the match to TRBD1 covers 8 bases. V shed 4 bases and J 3 bases; nucleotides not matched to a gene: 5. The CDR3 runs 14 residues. CDR1 LGHNA and CDR2 YNFKEQ come from the germline V gene. This CDR3 reads CASSLRDRSYEQYF. The CDR3 nucleotides are TGTGCCAGCAGCCTCCGGGACAGGAGCTACGAGCAGTACTTC.